Reported below is one T cell receptor beta chain. The source of the sample is a study of blood T cell repertoires in COVID-19. Study as a whole: Whether acute or convalescent, the COVID-19 samples came from the United States, Italy and Spain.

The participants were between about 18 and 90 years old and came from under 25 US areas. With V trimmed by 6 bases and J by 2 bases, 7 bases remained unmatched. CDR3 length: 14 residues. The germline CDR1 and CDR2 sequences are MNHEY and SVGAGI. The data were produced by immunoSEQ multiplex PCR, yet TCRdb's version contains in-frame clones alone and is incomplete. The sample carries around 130,000 clones, 80% to 90% recorded once. The sequenced sample consisted of PBMCs or T cells enriched from blood (not recorded which). This TCR was sampled from a woman aged 50 to 65 with acute COVID-19. The chain combines TRBV6-5 with TRBJ2-7, with 7 bases identical to TRBD1. The CDR3: CASRPRQGTYEQYF. DNA for the CDR3: TGTGCCAGCAGACCTCGACAGGGCACCTACGAGCAGTACTTC.